This T cell receptor beta chain was documented in a study of cytomegalovirus exposure and HLA in healthy donors. Study-level information: Earlier sequencing of some 190 million T cells yielded around 100 million unique TCR beta sequences.

V lost 7 bases, J lost 2 bases, and 9 bases stayed unmatched. In germline, CDR1 is MNHEY, CDR2 SMNVEV (reference sequence). The CDR3 totals 15 residues. PCR employed 60 Vbeta and 13 Jbeta primers. Data came from immunoSEQ multiplex PCR; TCRdb stores just in-frame clones and leaves some out. The table includes about 140,000 clones, around 84% detected once. The rearrangement uses TRBV27 and TRBJ2-7; 9 bases match TRBD2. Sample: PBMCs. This sequence originates from a man in his forties or fifties in good health and CMV-seronegative. The CDR3 sequence is CASNRAGGSTYEQYF. Written as DNA, the CDR3 is TGTGCCAGCAATCGAGCGGGGGGATCAACCTACGAGCAGTACTTC.